This is a list of T cell receptor beta chains from one sample in a study of blood T cell repertoires in COVID-19. Sequenced by immunoSEQ multiplex PCR; TCRdb stores in-frame clones only, minus some. Among under 250,000 clones, around 91% were seen once, and the ten largest hold approximately 3.4%. Sequencing used PBMCs or T cells enriched from blood (not recorded which). The receptors stem from a woman younger than 35 in a cohort exposed to, infected with or recovered from COVID-19 (not recorded which). Both conserved end residues are part of each CDR3. A D gene is named only where the DNA matches it firmly. Clone size is given for some rows only: seen once, a few or many times, or a class if the clone is expanded.

V gene	clone size	D gene	CDR3 length	J gene	CDR3 protein	CDR3 DNA
TRBV2	few	TRBD1	14	TRBJ1-2	CASSSPGQGYGYTF	TGTGCCAGCAGTTCACCGGGACAGGGTTATGGCTACACCTTC
TRBV2	.	TRBD1	16	TRBJ1-1	CASSDLTGGEYTEAFF	TGTGCCAGCAGTGATTTAACAGGGGGCGAATACACTGAAGCTTTCTTT
TRBV6-5	.	TRBD1	13	TRBJ2-5	CASSLDREETQYF	TGTGCCAGCAGCCTCGACAGGGAAGAGACCCAGTACTTC
TRBV5-1	.	.	16	TRBJ2-1	CASSSTVSGSYNEQFF	TGCGCCAGCAGCTCTACCGTTTCGGGCTCCTACAATGAGCAGTTCTTC
TRBV5-1	.	TRBD2	18	TRBJ2-1	CASSLSLRLAGGLNEQFF	TGCGCCAGCAGCTTGAGTCTGAGGTTAGCGGGGGGGCTCAATGAGCAGTTCTTC
TRBV7-2	.	TRBD2	19	TRBJ2-3	CASSPGTSGMISSTDTQYF	TGTGCCAGCAGCCCTGGGACTAGCGGGATGATCTCTAGCACAGATACGCAGTATTTT
TRBV10-3	.	.	17	TRBJ1-5	CAISESTLDRSNQPQHF	TGTGCCATCAGTGAGTCGACATTGGACAGAAGCAATCAGCCCCAGCATTTT
TRBV28	.	TRBD1	14	TRBJ1-5	CASSLGDRGKSQHF	TGTGCCAGCAGTTTAGGGGACAGGGGCAAGTCCCAGCATTTT
TRBV4-1	.	.	16	TRBJ1-2	CASSQTDDAALYGYTF	TGCGCCAGCAGCCAAACAGACGATGCCGCTTTATATGGCTACACCTTC
TRBV7-9	.	TRBD2	16	TRBJ2-1	CASSSYRDYTYNEQFF	TGTGCCAGCAGCTCCTACCGGGACTATACCTACAATGAGCAGTTCTTC
TRBV10-2	.	.	13	TRBJ2-1	CASSRDSYNEQFF	TGCGCCAGCAGCCGGGACTCGTACAATGAGCAGTTCTTC
TRBV24-1	.	.	13	TRBJ1-3	CATTGNSGNTIYF	TGTGCCACCACAGGGAACTCTGGAAACACCATATATTTT
TRBV30	.	.	15	TRBJ1-4	CAWSVSGSPREKLFF	TGTGCCTGGAGTGTGAGCGGGTCCCCTCGAGAAAAACTGTTTTTT
TRBV29-1	few	TRBD1	13	TRBJ1-5	CSVSGTGDQPQHF	TGCAGCGTTTCCGGGACAGGGGATCAGCCCCAGCATTTT
TRBV19	.	.	12	TRBJ1-1	CASSIFGDEAFF	TGTGCCAGTAGTATCTTCGGGGATGAAGCTTTCTTT
TRBV7-2	.	TRBD1	16	TRBJ2-1	CASSLGGDRIYNEQFF	TGTGCCAGCAGCTTAGGAGGGGACAGGATCTACAATGAGCAGTTCTTC
TRBV9	.	TRBD1	16	TRBJ2-1	CASSSQGQGAWDEQFF	TGTGCCAGCAGCTCCCAGGGACAGGGGGCGTGGGATGAGCAGTTCTTC
TRBV2	.	.	14	TRBJ2-2	CASRSQGTTGELFF	TGTGCCAGCAGGTCGCAGGGGACCACCGGGGAGCTGTTTTTT
TRBV7-3	.	.	14	TRBJ1-3	CASSPGHRGNTIYF	TGTGCCAGCAGCCCGGGACACAGAGGAAACACCATATATTTT
TRBV7-9	.	.	12	TRBJ1-1	CASSSDVPGAFF	TGTGCCAGCAGCTCTGACGTGCCGGGAGCTTTCTTT
TRBV24-1	.	TRBD2	14	TRBJ2-5	CATSDGLVQETQYF	TGTGCCACCAGTGACGGACTAGTCCAAGAGACCCAGTACTTC
TRBV5-8	.	.	19	TRBJ2-5	CASSSAWGSELGYQETQYF	TGTGCCAGCAGCTCGGCATGGGGCTCCGAGCTAGGGTACCAAGAGACCCAGTACTTC
TRBV2	once	TRBD2	16	TRBJ2-1	CASTGGRAVLYNEQFF	TGTGCCAGCACCGGGGGGAGGGCCGTTCTCTACAATGAGCAGTTCTTC
TRBV10-3	.	TRBD2	15	TRBJ2-1	CAISLTSGGANEQFF	TGTGCCATCAGTTTAACTAGCGGGGGGGCCAATGAGCAGTTCTTC
TRBV12-3/TRBV12-4	.	.	13	TRBJ2-5	CASSLGEEETQYF	TGTGCCAGCAGTTTAGGAGAAGAGGAGACCCAGTACTTC
TRBV2	.	.	14	TRBJ1-1	CASSELLMNTEAFF	TGTGCCAGCAGTGAACTCCTAATGAACACTGAAGCTTTCTTT
TRBV28	.	.	15	TRBJ1-2	CASSLSSRVGYGYTF	TGTGCCAGCAGTTTAAGTAGCAGGGTAGGATATGGCTACACCTTC
TRBV5-1	.	TRBD1	16	TRBJ2-1	CASSLAGTGSYNEQFF	TGCGCCAGCAGCTTGGCAGGGACAGGGTCTTACAATGAGCAGTTCTTC
TRBV7-2	.	TRBD1	14	TRBJ1-2	CASSRGQGAGGYTF	TGTGCCAGCAGCAGGGGACAGGGGGCTGGTGGCTACACCTTC
TRBV18	.	.	13	TRBJ1-1	CASSPAGGTEAFF	TGTGCCAGCTCACCAGCAGGTGGGACTGAAGCTTTCTTT
TRBV27	many	TRBD2	16	TRBJ2-1	CASSSTSGFSYNEQFF	TGTGCCAGCAGTTCTACTAGCGGGTTCTCCTACAATGAGCAGTTCTTC
TRBV7-2	.	TRBD1	14	TRBJ1-1	CASSVRQGNTEAFF	TGTGCCAGCAGCGTACGACAGGGGAACACTGAAGCTTTCTTT
TRBV5-4	.	TRBD1	13	TRBJ1-1	CASSSSDRAEAFF	TGTGCCAGCAGCTCCTCAGACAGGGCTGAAGCTTTCTTT
TRBV24-1	.	TRBD2	17	TRBJ2-2	CATSLAGHNANTGELFF	TGTGCCACCAGTTTAGCGGGACACAACGCGAACACCGGGGAGCTGTTTTTT
TRBV25-1	.	TRBD2	13	TRBJ2-5	CASTRTRGETQYF	TGTGCCAGCACCAGGACTAGGGGAGAGACCCAGTACTTC
TRBV15	.	TRBD1	14	TRBJ2-7	CATRNRDRAYEQYF	TGTGCCACCAGGAATCGGGACAGAGCCTACGAGCAGTACTTC
TRBV10-3	.	TRBD2	14	TRBJ2-1	CAIKGTSGTGEQFF	TGTGCCATCAAAGGGACTAGCGGGACTGGTGAGCAGTTCTTC
TRBV25-1	.	.	11	TRBJ2-3	CASSLRDTQYF	TGTGCCAGCAGTTTGAGGGATACGCAGTATTTT
TRBV7-9	.	TRBD1	15	TRBJ2-7	CASSGGGQASYEQYF	TGTGCCAGCAGCGGAGGGGGACAGGCATCCTACGAGCAGTACTTC
TRBV2	.	.	14	TRBJ1-5	CASSVRQGNQPQHF	TGTGCCAGCAGTGTCCGACAGGGCAATCAGCCCCAGCATTTT
TRBV18	once	.	14	TRBJ2-5	CASSQGLNQETQYF	TGTGCCAGCTCACAAGGACTAAATCAAGAGACCCAGTACTTC
TRBV10-2	.	TRBD2	16	TRBJ2-1	CASSDPAGGSNNEQFF	TGCGCCAGCAGTGATCCGGCGGGGGGGTCCAACAATGAGCAGTTCTTC
TRBV3-1/TRBV3-2	.	TRBD1	16	TRBJ1-6	CASSPWTDRGNSPLHF	TGTGCCAGCAGCCCGTGGACTGACAGGGGGAATTCACCCCTCCACTTT
TRBV6-6	many	.	14	TRBJ2-1	CASSVGASYNEQFF	TGTGCCAGCAGTGTGGGGGCGTCGTACAATGAGCAGTTCTTC
TRBV25-1	.	TRBD1	14	TRBJ1-3	CASSRDSSGNTIYF	TGTGCCAGCAGCCGGGACAGCTCTGGAAACACCATATATTTT
TRBV12-3/TRBV12-4	once	.	12	TRBJ1-2	CASSPQVSGYTF	TGTGCCAGCAGTCCCCAGGTGAGTGGCTACACCTTC